The present T cell receptor beta chain was sequenced within a study of blood T cells in healthy people across ages. Study-level points and caveats: Diversity estimates drawn from one million T cells were deemed underestimates.

Details on this clonotype: Its antigen is not known.

Through a sample-barcoded 5' primer and a J-beta primer mix, a second PCR was run for about 6 to 11 cycles. Each sample provided no less than 3 million CDR3-containing paired-end reads. TCRdb called the 5' RACE reads again in MiXCR, with one record for every CDR3 protein. The sample has almost 800,000 distinct CDR3 sequences, 55% to 75% seen once. The ends lost 10 bases at V and 4 bases at J; junction bases unmatched: 8. CDR3 length equals 15 residues. Germline V CDR1 and CDR2: SGHAT, FQDESV (reference sequence). The TCR originated in a man aged 30 to 39 in good health. The gene calls are TRBV11-1 and TRBJ2-2; 11 positions match TRBD1. The sequenced sample consisted of blood. CDR3 in DNA: TGTGCCACAACTTGGGACAGGGGGTCCACCGGGGAGCTGTTTTTT. Its protein product is CATTWDRGSTGELFF.